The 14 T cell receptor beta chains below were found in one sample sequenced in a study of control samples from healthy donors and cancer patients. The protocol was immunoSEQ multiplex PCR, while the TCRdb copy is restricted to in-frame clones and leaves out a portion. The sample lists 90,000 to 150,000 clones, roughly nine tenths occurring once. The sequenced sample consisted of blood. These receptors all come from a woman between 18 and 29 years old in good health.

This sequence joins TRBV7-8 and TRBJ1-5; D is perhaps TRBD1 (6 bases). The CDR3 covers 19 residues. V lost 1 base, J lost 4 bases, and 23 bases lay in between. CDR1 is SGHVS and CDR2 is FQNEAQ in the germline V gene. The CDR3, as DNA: TGTGCCAGCAGCTTAGTTGAGGCGGACAGCAAGGGGCAAAATCAGCCCCAGCATTTT. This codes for CASSLVEADSKGQNQPQHF.

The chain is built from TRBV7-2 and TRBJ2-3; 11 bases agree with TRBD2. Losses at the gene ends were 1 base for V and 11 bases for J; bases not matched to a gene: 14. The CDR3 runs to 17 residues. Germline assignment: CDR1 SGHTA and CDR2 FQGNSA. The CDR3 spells CASSLDSGGAMGGWQYF. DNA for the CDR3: TGTGCCAGCAGCTTAGATAGCGGGGGGGCGATGGGAGGATGGCAGTATTTT.

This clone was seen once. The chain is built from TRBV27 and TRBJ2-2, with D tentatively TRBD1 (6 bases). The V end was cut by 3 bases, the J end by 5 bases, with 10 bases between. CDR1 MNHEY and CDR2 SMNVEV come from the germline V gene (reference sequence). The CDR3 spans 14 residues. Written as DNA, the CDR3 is TGTGCCAGCAGTTTTGACACAGGGACCGGGGAGCTGTTTTTT. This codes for CASSFDTGTGELFF.

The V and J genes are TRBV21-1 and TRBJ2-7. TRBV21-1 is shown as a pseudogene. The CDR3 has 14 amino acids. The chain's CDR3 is CASSRRGPLYEQYF. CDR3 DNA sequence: TGTGCCAGCAGCCGCCGGGGGCCCCTCTACGAGCAGTACTTC.

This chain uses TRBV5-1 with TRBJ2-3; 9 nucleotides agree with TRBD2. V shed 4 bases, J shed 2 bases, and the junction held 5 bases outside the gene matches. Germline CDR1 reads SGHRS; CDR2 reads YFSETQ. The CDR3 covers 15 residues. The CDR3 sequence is CASSPPSGVTDTQYF. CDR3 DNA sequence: TGCGCCAGCAGCCCCCCTAGCGGGGTCACAGATACGCAGTATTTT.

CDR3 amino acids: CASSSLGTGSSYEQYF. CDR3 in DNA: TGTGCCAGCAGTTCCCTCGGGACAGGCAGCTCCTACGAGCAGTACTTC. The genes are TRBV6-2 or TRBV6-3 and TRBJ2-7; the match to TRBD1 covers 8 bases. Germline trimming cut 4 bases from V and 0 bases from J; bases unmatched to any gene: 8. Germline-derived CDR1 and CDR2 are MNHEY and SVGEGT. This CDR3 region has 16 residues.

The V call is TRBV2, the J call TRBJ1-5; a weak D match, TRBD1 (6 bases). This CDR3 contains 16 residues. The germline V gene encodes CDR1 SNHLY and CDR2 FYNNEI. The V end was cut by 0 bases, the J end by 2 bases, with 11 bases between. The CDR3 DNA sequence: TGTGCCAGCAGTGAAGCCCGGGGGGCACGCAATCAGCCCCAGCATTTT. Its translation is CASSEARGARNQPQHF.

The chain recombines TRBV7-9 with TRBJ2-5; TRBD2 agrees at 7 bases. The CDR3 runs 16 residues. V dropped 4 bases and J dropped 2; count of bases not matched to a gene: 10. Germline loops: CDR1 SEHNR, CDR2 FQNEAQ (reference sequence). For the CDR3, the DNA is TGTGCCAGCAGCTCCCCTACCCTAGCGGTGCAAGAGACCCAGTACTTC. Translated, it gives CASSSPTLAVQETQYF.

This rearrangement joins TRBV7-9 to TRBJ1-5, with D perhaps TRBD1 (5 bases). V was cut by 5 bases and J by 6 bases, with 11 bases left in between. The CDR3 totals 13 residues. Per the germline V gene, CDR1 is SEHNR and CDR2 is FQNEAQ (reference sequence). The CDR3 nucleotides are TGTGCCAGCAGCCGGTTCGGGGGTCAGCCCCAGCATTTT. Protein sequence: CASSRFGGQPQHF.

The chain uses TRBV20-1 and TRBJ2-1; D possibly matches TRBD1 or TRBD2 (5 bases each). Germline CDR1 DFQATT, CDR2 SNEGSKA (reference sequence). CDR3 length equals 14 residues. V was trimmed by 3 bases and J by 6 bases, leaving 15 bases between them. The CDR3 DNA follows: TGCAGTGCTAGTTGGTCCGCCGGGGCCAATGAGCAGTTCTTC. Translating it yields CSASWSAGANEQFF.

The CDR3 region has the DNA TGTGCCAGCAGCCAGGGTGGGGGCTACGAGCAGTACTTC. It translates to CASSQGGGYEQYF. The chain recombines TRBV3-1 (or the pseudogene TRBV3-2) with TRBJ2-7; D may be TRBD1 or TRBD2 (5 bases each). The CDR3 consists of 13 residues. The V and J ends lost 3 bases and 3 bases respectively, with 9 bases between them. Germline CDR1 reads LGHDT; CDR2 reads YNNKEL (reference sequence).

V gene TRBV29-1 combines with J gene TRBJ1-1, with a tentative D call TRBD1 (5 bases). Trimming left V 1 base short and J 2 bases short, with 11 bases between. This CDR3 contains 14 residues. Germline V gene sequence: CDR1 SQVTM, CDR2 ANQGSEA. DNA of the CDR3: TGCAGCGTTGAAGGGGGGGATCTAAACACTGAAGCTTTCTTT. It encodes CSVEGGDLNTEAFF.

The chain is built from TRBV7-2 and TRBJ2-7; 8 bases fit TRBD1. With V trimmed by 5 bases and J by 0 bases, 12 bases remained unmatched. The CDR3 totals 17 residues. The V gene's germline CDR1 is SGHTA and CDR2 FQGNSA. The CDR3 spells CASSIVFGTGVSYEQYF. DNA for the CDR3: TGTGCCAGCAGCATAGTTTTCGGGACAGGTGTCTCCTACGAGCAGTACTTC.

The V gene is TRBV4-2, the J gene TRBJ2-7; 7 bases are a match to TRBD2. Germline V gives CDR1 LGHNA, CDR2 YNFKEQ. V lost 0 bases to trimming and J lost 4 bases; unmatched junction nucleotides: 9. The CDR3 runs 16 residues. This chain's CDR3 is CASSQEGGWGGYEQYF. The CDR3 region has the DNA TGTGCCAGCAGCCAAGAAGGCGGGTGGGGAGGGTACGAGCAGTACTTC.